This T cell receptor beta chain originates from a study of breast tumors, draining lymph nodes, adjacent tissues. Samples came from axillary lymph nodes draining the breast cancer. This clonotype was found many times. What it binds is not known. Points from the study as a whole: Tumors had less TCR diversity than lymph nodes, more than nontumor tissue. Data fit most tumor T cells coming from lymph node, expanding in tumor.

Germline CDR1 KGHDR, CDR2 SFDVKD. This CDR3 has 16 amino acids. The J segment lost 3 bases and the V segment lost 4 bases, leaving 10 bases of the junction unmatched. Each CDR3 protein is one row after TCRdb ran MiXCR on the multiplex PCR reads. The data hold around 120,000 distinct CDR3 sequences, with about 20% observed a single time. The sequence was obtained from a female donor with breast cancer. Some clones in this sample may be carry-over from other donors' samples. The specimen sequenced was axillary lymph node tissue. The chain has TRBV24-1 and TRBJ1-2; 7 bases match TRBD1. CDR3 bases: TGTGCCACCAGTGACACCCGACAGGGCGACTACTATGGCTACACCTTC. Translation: CATSDTRQGDYYGYTF.